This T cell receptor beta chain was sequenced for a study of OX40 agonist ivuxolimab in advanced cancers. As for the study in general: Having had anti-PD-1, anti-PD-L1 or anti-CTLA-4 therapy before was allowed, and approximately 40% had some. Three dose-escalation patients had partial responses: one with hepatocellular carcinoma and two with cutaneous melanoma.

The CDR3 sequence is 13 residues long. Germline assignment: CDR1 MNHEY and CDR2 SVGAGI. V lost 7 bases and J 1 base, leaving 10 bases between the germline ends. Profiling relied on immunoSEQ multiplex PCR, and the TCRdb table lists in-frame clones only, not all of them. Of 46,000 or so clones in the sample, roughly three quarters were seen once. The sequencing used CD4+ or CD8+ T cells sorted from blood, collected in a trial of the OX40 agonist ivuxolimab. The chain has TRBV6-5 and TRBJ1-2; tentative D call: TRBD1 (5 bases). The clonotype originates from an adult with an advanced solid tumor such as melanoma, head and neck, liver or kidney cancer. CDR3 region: CASKKGLNYGYTF. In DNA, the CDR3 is TGTGCCAGCAAGAAGGGACTTAACTATGGCTACACCTTC.